The rows below give T cell receptor beta chains drawn from one sample of a study of T cell changes during pregnancy in multiple sclerosis. Profiling relied on immunoSEQ multiplex PCR, and the TCRdb table lists in-frame clones only, not all of them. The sample consists of 75,000 to 100,000 clones, approximately 92% of them appearing once. Specimen: peripheral blood, collected after pregnancy. These receptor sequences come from a female donor with multiple sclerosis, enrolled in a pregnancy study. Each CDR3 is given with its conserved first and last residue. D genes are given only for firm matches. Size is stated for part of the rows, as once, few or many counts, or as a class when the clone is expanded.

D,size,J,V,CDR3,DNA
TRBD1,-,TRBJ2-5,TRBV5-1,CASSKTGTGGQETQYF,TGCGCCAGCAGTAAGACCGGGACAGGGGGCCAAGAGACCCAGTACTTC
TRBD1,once,TRBJ2-5,TRBV4-3,CASSQDGQAQETQYF,TGCGCCAGCAGCCAAGATGGACAGGCCCAAGAGACCCAGTACTTC
TRBD2,-,TRBJ2-1,TRBV30,CAWSGPAGGSSSYNEQFF,TGTGCCTGGAGTGGGCCAGCGGGGGGCTCGAGCTCCTACAATGAGCAGTTCTTC
-,-,TRBJ1-5,TRBV25-1,CASSDSGVGQPQHF,TGTGCCAGCAGTGACAGCGGGGTCGGTCAGCCCCAGCATTTT
TRBD2,once,TRBJ2-1,TRBV4-3,CASSHRLAGGENEQFF,TGCGCCAGCAGCCACAGACTAGCGGGCGGTGAAAATGAGCAGTTCTTC
-,-,TRBJ1-2,TRBV19,CASSLEQGRGKGYTF,TGTGCCAGTAGTTTGGAACAGGGCAGAGGAAAGGGCTACACCTTC
TRBD1,-,TRBJ1-4,TRBV19,CASSTDRVGEKLFF,TGTGCCAGTAGTACGGACAGGGTTGGAGAAAAACTGTTTTTT
-,-,TRBJ1-1,TRBV2,CASSGQGNTEAFF,TGTGCCAGCAGTGGTCAGGGGAACACTGAAGCTTTCTTT
-,-,TRBJ2-2,TRBV5-1,CASSFGLLNTGELFF,TGCGCCAGCAGTTTTGGCCTTTTGAACACCGGGGAGCTGTTTTTT
TRBD2,-,TRBJ2-7,TRBV5-4,CASSLAGGVGYEQYF,TGTGCCAGCAGCTTGGCGGGAGGGGTCGGCTACGAGCAGTACTTC
-,-,TRBJ1-1,TRBV29-1,CSGDRIQGKAFF,TGCAGCGGTGACAGAATACAGGGTAAAGCTTTCTTT
TRBD1,-,TRBJ2-3,TRBV7-2,CASSSGGRATLDTQYF,TGTGCCAGCAGCTCAGGGGGCAGGGCGACCTTAGATACGCAGTATTTT
-,-,TRBJ1-3,TRBV7-2,CASSLSAGGYSGNTIYF,TGTGCCAGCAGCTTAAGCGCGGGGGGTTATTCTGGAAACACCATATATTTT
TRBD1,-,TRBJ2-3,TRBV7-2,CASSFGSSGQGFDTQYF,TGTGCCAGCAGCTTCGGGTCATCAGGACAGGGTTTTGATACGCAGTATTTT
-,-,TRBJ1-2,TRBV5-1,CASGPGHSYGYTF,TGCGCCAGCGGGCCCGGTCATAGCTATGGCTACACCTTC
-,-,TRBJ1-4,TRBV19,CASSNPQGPANEKLFF,TGTGCCAGTAGTAACCCTCAGGGGCCGGCTAATGAAAAACTGTTTTTT
-,-,TRBJ1-2,TRBV5-1,CASSPLRRVNGYTF,TGCGCCAGCAGCCCCCTACGGAGGGTTAACGGCTACACCTTC
-,-,TRBJ2-3,TRBV27,CASSFAGSSPNSDTQYF,TGTGCCAGCAGTTTTGCTGGGTCTAGCCCTAATTCAGATACGCAGTATTTT
TRBD2,-,TRBJ2-3,TRBV7-9,CASSLGLADRTDTQYF,TGTGCCAGCAGCCTCGGACTAGCGGATCGCACAGATACGCAGTATTTT
TRBD1,-,TRBJ1-5,TRBV28,CAISPGQGDQPQHF,TGTGCCATCTCTCCGGGACAGGGGGATCAGCCCCAGCATTTT
TRBD1,-,TRBJ2-7,TRBV5-1,CASNTGQGASEQYF,TGCGCCAGCAACACCGGACAGGGGGCGTCGGAGCAGTACTTC
TRBD1,-,TRBJ2-7,TRBV6-5,CASTNYRGYEQYF,TGTGCCAGCACCAACTACAGGGGCTACGAGCAGTACTTC
TRBD1,-,TRBJ1-2,TRBV11-2,CASTESGTGGHGYTF,TGTGCCAGCACCGAAAGTGGGACAGGGGGTCATGGCTACACCTTC
TRBD1,-,TRBJ2-7,TRBV27,CASSFGTGAYEQYF,TGTGCCAGCAGTTTCGGGACAGGGGCCTACGAGCAGTACTTC
TRBD2,-,TRBJ2-7,TRBV7-2,CASSLGLAVNEQYF,TGTGCCAGCAGCCTAGGACTAGCGGTGAACGAGCAGTACTTC
-,-,TRBJ2-7,TRBV7-2,CASSLGSVAYEQYF,TGTGCCAGCAGCTTAGGTAGCGTTGCCTACGAGCAGTACTTC
TRBD1,-,TRBJ2-5,TRBV4-1,CASSQGDRVVETQYF,TGCGCCAGCAGCCAAGGGGACAGGGTAGTAGAGACCCAGTACTTC
-,-,TRBJ1-5,TRBV6-1,CASSEPGYSNQPQHF,TGTGCCAGCAGTGAACCAGGGTATAGCAATCAGCCCCAGCATTTT
-,-,TRBJ1-1,TRBV10-2,CASSESSGVVRAFF,TGCGCCAGCAGTGAGTCGAGCGGGGTAGTGAGAGCTTTCTTT
TRBD2,-,TRBJ2-3,TRBV6-6,CASSQQPAGAGDTQYF,TGTGCCAGCAGTCAACAGCCAGCGGGAGCCGGAGATACGCAGTATTTT
TRBD1,-,TRBJ1-2,TRBV6-5,CASSPGQGAHGGYTF,TGTGCCAGCAGTCCGGGACAGGGGGCTCATGGTGGCTACACCTTC
TRBD2,-,TRBJ2-3,TRBV5-1,CASSVIAGGQDTQYF,TGCGCCAGCAGCGTCATAGCGGGGGGGCAAGATACGCAGTATTTT
-,-,TRBJ1-2,TRBV5-1,CASSLSDTHYGYTF,TGCGCCAGCAGCTTATCGGACACCCACTATGGCTACACCTTC
-,-,TRBJ2-1,TRBV5-5,CASSGRELYNEQFF,TGTGCCAGCAGCGGGCGGGAACTATACAATGAGCAGTTCTTC
TRBD1,-,TRBJ2-7,TRBV7-9,CASSPKEDRIYEQYF,TGTGCCAGCAGCCCTAAAGAGGACAGGATTTACGAGCAGTACTTC
-,-,TRBJ2-7,TRBV19,CASSPPYSYEQYF,TGTGCCAGTAGTCCCCCCTACAGTTACGAGCAGTACTTC
TRBD1,few,TRBJ1-2,TRBV5-6,CASSKQPGQGGYTF,TGTGCCAGCAGCAAACAGCCGGGACAGGGTGGCTACACCTTC
TRBD1,-,TRBJ1-1,TRBV19,CASSRSGQFTVYTEAFF,TGTGCCAGTAGTAGATCGGGACAGTTTACCGTATACACTGAAGCTTTCTTT
-,-,TRBJ1-5,TRBV25-1,CASSESQGPYQPQHF,TGTGCCAGCAGTGAATCTCAGGGCCCCTATCAGCCCCAGCATTTT
TRBD1,once,TRBJ1-2,TRBV4-2,CASELTGYGYTF,TGTGCCAGCGAGTTGACAGGGTACGGCTACACCTTC
TRBD1,-,TRBJ1-5,TRBV30,CAWSQDRGYPPSNQPQHF,TGTGCCTGGAGCCAGGACAGGGGCTATCCACCTAGCAATCAGCCCCAGCATTTT
TRBD2,few,TRBJ2-7,TRBV12-5,CASGLAVSGGSYEQYF,TGTGCTAGTGGTTTGGCAGTATCGGGGGGCTCCTACGAGCAGTACTTC
-,once,TRBJ2-7,TRBV7-6,CASSPLVSRDEQYF,TGTGCCAGCAGCCCCCTGGTTAGCCGGGACGAGCAGTACTTC
TRBD2,few,TRBJ2-2,TRBV6-4,CASSILAGAGTGELFF,TGTGCCAGCAGTATCCTAGCGGGAGCGGGCACCGGGGAGCTGTTTTTT
TRBD1,-,TRBJ1-1,TRBV29-1,CSVVPPTGFFGQDTEAFF,TGCAGCGTTGTCCCCCCGACAGGGTTTTTCGGTCAAGACACTGAAGCTTTCTTT
TRBD1,-,TRBJ1-2,TRBV5-4,CASSLRGTERLGGYTF,TGTGCCAGCAGCTTGAGGGGGACAGAGCGTCTTGGGGGCTACACCTTC
TRBD1,-,TRBJ1-1,TRBV5-4,CASSWMGQQAFF,TGTGCCAGCAGCTGGATGGGACAGCAAGCTTTCTTT